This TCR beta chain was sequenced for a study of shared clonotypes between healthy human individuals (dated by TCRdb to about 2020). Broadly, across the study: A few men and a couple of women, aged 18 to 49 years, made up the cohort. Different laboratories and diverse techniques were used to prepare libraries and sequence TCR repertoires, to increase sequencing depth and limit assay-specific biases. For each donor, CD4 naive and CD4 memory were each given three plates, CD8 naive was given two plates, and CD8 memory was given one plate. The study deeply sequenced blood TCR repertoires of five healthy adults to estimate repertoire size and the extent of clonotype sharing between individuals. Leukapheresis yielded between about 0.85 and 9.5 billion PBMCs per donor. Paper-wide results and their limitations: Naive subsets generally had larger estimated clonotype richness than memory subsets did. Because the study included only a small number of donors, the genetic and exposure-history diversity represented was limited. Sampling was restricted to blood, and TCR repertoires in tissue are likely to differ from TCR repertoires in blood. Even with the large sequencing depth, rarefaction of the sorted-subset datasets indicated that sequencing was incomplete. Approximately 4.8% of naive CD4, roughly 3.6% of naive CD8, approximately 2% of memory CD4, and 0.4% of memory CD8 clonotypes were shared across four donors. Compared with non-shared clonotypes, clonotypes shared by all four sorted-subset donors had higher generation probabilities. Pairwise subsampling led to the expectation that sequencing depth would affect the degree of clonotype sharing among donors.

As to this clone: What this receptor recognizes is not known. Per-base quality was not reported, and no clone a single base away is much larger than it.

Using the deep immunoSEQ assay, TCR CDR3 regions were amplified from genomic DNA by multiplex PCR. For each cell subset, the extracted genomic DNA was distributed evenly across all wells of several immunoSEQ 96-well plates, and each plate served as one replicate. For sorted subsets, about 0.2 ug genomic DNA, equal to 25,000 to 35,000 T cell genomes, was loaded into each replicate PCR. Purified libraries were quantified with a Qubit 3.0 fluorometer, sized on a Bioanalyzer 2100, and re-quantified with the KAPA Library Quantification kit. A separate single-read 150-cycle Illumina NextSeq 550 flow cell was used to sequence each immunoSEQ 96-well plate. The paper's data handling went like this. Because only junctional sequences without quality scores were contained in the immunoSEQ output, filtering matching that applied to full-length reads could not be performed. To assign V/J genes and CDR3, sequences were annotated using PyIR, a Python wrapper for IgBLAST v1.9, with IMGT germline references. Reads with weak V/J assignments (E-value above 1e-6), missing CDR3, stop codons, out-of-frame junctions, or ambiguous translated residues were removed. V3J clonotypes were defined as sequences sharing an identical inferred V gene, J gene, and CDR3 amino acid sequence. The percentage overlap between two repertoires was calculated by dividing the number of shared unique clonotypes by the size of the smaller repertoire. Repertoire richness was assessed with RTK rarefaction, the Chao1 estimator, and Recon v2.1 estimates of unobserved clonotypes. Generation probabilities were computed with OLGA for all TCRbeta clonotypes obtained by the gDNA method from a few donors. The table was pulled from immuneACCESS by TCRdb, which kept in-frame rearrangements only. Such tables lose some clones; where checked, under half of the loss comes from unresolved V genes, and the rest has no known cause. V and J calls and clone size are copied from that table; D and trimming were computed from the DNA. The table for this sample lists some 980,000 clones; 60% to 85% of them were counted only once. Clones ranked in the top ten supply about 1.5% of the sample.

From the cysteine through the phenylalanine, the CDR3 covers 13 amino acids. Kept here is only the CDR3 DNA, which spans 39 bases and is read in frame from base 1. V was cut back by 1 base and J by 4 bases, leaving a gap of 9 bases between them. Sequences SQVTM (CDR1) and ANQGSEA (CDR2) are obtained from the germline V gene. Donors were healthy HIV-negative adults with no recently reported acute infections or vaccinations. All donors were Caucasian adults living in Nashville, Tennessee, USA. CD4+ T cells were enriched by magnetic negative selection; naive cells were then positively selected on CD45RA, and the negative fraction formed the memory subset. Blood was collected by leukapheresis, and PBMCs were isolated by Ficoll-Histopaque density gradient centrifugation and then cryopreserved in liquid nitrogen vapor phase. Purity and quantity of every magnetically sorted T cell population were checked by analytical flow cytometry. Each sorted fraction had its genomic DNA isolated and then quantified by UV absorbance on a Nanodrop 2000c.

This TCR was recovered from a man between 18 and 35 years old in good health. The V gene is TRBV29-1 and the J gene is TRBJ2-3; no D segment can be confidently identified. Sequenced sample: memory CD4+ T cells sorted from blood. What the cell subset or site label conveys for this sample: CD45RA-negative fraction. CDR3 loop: CSVEGDNSDTQYF. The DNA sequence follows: TGCAGCGTTGAAGGGGATAATTCAGATACGCAGTATTTT.